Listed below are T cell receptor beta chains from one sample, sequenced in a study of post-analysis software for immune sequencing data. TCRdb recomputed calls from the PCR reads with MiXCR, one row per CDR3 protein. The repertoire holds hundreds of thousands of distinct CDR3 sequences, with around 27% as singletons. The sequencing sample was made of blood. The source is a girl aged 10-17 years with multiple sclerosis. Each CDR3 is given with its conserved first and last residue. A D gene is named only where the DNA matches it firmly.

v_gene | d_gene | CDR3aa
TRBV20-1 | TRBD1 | CSARDEGTGGFHEQYF
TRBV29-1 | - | CSVDQQNIQYF
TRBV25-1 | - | CASTSFGVGEQYF
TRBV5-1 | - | CASSRTDSANQPQHF
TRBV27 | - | CASTRKRREMDTQYF
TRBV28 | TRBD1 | CASSIPGQPYEQYF
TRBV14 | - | CASSFGRATYEQYF
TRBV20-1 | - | CSARDAGRGSYGYTF
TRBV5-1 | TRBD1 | CASGEGAVAEAFF
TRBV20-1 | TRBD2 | CSARAERGPHTDTQYF
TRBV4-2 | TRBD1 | CASSQDSGTGGTEAFF
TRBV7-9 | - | CASSLLAVKIYNEQFF
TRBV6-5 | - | CASRNPGRRYGYTF
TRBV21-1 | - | CASSRPLEAPDTQYF
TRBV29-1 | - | CSVGRSGASYEQYF
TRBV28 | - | CASSSQIGDIQYF
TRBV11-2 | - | CASSFRGRDTYYEQYF
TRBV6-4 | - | CASRLNRVLYNEQFF
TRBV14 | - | CASSPSWTPGAYEQYF
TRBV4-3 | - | CASSQDSPLALNFYEQFF
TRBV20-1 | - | CSARDGAGLGETQYF
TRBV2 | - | CASSRQENGEQYF
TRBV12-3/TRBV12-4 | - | CASSLVPERPLHF
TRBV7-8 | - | CASSLARAGRQETQYF
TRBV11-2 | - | CASSKTLIVEQFF